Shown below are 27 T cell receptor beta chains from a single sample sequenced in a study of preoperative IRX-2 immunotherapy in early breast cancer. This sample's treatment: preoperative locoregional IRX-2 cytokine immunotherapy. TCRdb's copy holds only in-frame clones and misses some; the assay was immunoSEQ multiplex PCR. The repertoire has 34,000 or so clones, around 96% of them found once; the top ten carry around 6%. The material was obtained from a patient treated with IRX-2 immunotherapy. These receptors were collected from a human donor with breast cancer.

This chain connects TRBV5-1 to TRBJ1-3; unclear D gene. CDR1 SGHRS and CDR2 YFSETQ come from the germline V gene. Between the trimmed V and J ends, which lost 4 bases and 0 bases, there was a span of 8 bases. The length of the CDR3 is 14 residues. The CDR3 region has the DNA TGCGCCAGCAGCCCGTGGAGCTCTGGAAACACCATATATTTT. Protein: CASSPWSSGNTIYF.

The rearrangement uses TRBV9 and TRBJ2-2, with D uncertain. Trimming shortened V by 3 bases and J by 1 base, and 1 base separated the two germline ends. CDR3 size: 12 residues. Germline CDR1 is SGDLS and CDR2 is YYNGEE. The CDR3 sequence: CASSGNTGELFF. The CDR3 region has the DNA TGTGCCAGCAGCGGGAACACCGGGGAGCTGTTTTTT.

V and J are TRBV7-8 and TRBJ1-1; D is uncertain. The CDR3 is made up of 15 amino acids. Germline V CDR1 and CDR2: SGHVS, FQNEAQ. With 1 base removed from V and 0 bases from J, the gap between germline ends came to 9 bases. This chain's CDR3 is CASSLELKMNTEAFF. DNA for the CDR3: TGTGCCAGCAGCTTAGAGCTGAAGATGAACACTGAAGCTTTCTTT.

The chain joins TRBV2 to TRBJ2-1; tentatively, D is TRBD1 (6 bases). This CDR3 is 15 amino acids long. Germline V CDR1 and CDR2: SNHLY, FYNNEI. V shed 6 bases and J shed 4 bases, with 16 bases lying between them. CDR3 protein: CASSGQRAGYNEQFF. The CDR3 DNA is TGTGCCAGCAGCGGACAGAGGGCTGGTTACAATGAGCAGTTCTTC. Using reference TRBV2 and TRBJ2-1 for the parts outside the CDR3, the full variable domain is EPEVTQTPSHQVTQMGQEVILRCVPISNHLYFYWYRQILGQKVEFLVSFYNNEISEKSEIFDDQFSVERPDGSNFTLKIRSTKLEDSAMYFCASSGQRAGYNEQFFGPGTRLTVL.

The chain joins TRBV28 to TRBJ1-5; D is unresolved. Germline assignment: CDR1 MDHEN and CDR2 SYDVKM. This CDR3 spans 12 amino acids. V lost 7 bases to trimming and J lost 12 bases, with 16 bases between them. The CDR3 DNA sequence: TGTGCCAGCAATGCGCCCACCTTGGGCCAGCATTTT. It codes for CASNAPTLGQHF.

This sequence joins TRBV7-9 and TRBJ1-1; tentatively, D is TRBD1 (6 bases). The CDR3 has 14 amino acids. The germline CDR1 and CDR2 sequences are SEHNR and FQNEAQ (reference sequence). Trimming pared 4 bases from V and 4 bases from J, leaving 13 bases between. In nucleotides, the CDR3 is TGTGCCAGCAGCTCAGGGGCGTGGGGCACTGAAGCTTTCTTT. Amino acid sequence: CASSSGAWGTEAFF.

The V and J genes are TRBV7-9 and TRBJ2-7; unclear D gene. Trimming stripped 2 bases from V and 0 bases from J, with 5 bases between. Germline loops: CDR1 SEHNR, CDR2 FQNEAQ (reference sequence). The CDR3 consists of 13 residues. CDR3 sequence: CASSLRTSYEQYF. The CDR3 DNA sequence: TGTGCCAGCAGCTTAAGGACCTCCTACGAGCAGTACTTC.

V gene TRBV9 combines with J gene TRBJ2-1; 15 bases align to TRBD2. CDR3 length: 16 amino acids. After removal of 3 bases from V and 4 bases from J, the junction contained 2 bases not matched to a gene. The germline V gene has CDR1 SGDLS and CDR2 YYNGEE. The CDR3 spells CASSAGLAGGYNEQFF. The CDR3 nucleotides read TGTGCCAGCAGCGCCGGACTAGCGGGGGGGTACAATGAGCAGTTCTTC.

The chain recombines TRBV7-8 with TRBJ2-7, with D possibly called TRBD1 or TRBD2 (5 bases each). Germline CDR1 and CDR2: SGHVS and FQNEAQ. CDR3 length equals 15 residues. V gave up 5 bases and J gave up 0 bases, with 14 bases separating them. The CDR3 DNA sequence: TGTGCCAGCAGCGGCCGGGACGGCGCCTCCTACGAGCAGTACTTC. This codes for CASSGRDGASYEQYF.

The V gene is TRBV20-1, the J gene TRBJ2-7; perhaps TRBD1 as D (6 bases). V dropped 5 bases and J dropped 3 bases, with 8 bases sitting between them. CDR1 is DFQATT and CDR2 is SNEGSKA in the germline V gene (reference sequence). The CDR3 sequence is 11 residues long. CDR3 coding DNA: TGCAGTGCTTCGGACAGCTACGAGCAGTACTTC. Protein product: CSASDSYEQYF.

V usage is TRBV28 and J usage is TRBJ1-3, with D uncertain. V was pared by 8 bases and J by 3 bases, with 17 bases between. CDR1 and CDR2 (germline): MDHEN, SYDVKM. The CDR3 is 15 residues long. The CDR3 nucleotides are TGTGCCAGCCTCGAGAGAGGGAGGATTGGAAACACCATATATTTT. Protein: CASLERGRIGNTIYF.

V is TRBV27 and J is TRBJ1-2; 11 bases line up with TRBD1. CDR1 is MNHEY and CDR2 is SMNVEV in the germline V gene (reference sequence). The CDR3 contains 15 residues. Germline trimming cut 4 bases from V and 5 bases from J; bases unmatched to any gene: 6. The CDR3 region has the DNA TGTGCCAGCAGTTCCTCGGACAGGGGGCAATATGGCTACACCTTC. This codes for CASSSSDRGQYGYTF.

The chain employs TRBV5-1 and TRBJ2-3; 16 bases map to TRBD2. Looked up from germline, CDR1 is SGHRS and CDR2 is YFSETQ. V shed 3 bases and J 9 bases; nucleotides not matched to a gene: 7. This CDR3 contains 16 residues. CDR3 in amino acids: CASSSTGTSGGATQYF. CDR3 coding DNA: TGCGCCAGCAGCTCGACCGGGACTAGCGGGGGGGCGACGCAGTATTTT. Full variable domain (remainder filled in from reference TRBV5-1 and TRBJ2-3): KAGVTQTPRYLIKTRGQQVTLSCSPISGHRSVSWYQQTPGQGLQFLFEYFSETQRNKGNFPGRFSGRQFSNSRSEMNVSTLELGDSALYLCASSSTGTSGGATQYFGPGTRLTVL.

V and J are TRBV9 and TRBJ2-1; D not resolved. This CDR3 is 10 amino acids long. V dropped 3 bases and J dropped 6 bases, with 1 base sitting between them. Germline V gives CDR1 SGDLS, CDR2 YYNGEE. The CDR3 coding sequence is TGTGCCAGCAGCGGCAATGAGCAGTTCTTC. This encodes CASSGNEQFF. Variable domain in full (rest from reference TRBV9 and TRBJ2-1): DSGVTQTPKHLITATGQRVTLRCSPRSGDLSVYWYQQSLDQGLQFLIQYYNGEERAKGNILERFSAQQFPDLHSELNLSSLELGDSALYFCASSGNEQFFGPGTRLTVL.

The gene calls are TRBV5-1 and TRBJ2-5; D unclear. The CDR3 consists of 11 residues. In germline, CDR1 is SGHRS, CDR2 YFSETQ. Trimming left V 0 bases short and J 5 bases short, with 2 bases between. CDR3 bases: TGCGCCAGCAGCTTGGAGGAGACCCAGTACTTC. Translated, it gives CASSLEETQYF.

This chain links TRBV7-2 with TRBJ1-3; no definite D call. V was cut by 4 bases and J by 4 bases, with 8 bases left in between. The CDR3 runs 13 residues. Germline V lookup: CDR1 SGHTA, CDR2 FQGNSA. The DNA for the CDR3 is TGTGCCAGCAGCTCCTTCCCAGGAAACACCATATATTTT. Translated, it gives CASSSFPGNTIYF. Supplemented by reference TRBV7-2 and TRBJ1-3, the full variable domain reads GAGVSQSPSNKVTEKGKDVELRCDPISGHTALYWYRQSLGQGLEFLIYFQGNSAPDKSGLPSDRFSAERTGGSVSTLTIQRTQQEDSAVYLCASSSFPGNTIYFGEGSWLTVV.

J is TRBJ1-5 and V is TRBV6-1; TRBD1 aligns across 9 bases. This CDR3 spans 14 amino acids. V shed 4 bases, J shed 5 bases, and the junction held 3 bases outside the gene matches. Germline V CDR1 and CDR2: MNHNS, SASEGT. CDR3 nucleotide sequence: TGTGCCAGCAGTGTCCGACAGGGGGATCAGCCCCAGCATTTT. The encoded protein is CASSVRQGDQPQHF.

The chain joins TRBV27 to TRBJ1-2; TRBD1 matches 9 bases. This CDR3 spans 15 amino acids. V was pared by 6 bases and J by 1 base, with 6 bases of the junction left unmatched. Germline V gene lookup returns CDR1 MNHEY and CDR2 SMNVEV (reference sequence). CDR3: CASRYTGGLNYGYTF. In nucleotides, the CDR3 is TGTGCCAGCAGATATACAGGGGGCCTTAACTATGGCTACACCTTC.

CDR3 residues: CASSPSPTGAITDTQYF. In nucleotides, the CDR3 is TGTGCCAGCAGTCCTAGCCCAACAGGGGCCATCACAGATACGCAGTATTTT. The genes are TRBV27 and TRBJ2-3, with 7 bases lining up with TRBD1. The V gene's germline CDR1 is MNHEY and CDR2 SMNVEV (reference sequence). The CDR3 has 17 residues. Trimming cost V 5 bases and J 2 bases; bases outside gene matches: 13.

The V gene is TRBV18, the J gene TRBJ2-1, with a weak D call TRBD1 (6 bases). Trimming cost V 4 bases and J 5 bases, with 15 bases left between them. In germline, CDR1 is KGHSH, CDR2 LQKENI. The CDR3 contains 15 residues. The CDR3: CASSLMTGTNNEQFF. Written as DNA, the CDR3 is TGTGCCAGCTCACTAATGACAGGAACCAACAATGAGCAGTTCTTC.

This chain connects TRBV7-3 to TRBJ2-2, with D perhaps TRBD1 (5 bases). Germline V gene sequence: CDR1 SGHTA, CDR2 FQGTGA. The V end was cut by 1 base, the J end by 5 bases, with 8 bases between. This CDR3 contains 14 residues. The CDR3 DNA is TGTGCCAGCAGCTTAAACACAGGAACCGGGGAGCTGTTTTTT. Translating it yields CASSLNTGTGELFF.

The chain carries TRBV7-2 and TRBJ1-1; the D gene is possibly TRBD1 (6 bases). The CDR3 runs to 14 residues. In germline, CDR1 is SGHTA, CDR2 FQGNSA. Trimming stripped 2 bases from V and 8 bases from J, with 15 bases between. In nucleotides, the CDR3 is TGTGCCAGCAGCTTACAGGGGAGGTACGGGGAAGCTTTCTTT. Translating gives CASSLQGRYGEAFF.

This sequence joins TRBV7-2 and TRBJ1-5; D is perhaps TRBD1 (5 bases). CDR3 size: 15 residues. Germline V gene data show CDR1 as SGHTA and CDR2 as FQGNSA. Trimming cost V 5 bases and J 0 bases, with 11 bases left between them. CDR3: CASSHRDYSNQPQHF. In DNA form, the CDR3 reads TGTGCCAGCAGCCACCGGGACTATAGCAATCAGCCCCAGCATTTT.

Here the CDR3 reads CASTLRGNGTEPREQYF. The CDR3 DNA is TGCGCCAGCACTCTAAGGGGGAATGGGACAGAACCGCGGGAGCAGTACTTC. The chain employs TRBV23-1 and TRBJ2-7; 7 bases line up with TRBD1. TRBV23-1 is an ORF, with its function uncertain. CDR3 length: 17 residues. With 7 bases clipped from V and 7 bases from J, the junction kept 22 bases outside the gene matches.

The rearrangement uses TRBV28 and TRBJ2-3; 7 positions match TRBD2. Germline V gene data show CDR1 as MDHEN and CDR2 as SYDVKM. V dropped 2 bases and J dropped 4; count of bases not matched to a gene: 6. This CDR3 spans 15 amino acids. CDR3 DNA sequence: TGTGCCAGCAGTTTAGGGGGAGGGCCCGCAGATACGCAGTATTTT. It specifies CASSLGGGPADTQYF.

CDR3: CASRRTSGYNEQFF. The CDR3 region has the DNA TGTGCCAGCCGGCGGACTAGCGGTTACAATGAGCAGTTCTTC. The V and J genes are TRBV7-9 and TRBJ2-1; 10 nucleotides agree with TRBD2. The CDR3 is made up of 14 amino acids. V dropped 8 bases and J dropped 4; count of bases not matched to a gene: 5. The germline V gene encodes CDR1 SEHNR and CDR2 FQNEAQ (reference sequence).

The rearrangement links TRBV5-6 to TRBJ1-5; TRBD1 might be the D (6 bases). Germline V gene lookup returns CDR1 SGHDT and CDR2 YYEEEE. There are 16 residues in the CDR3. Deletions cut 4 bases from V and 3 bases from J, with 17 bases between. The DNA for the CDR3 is TGTGCCAGCAGCCCCCGGGGGGGGGCTAACAATCAGCCCCAGCATTTT. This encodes CASSPRGGANNQPQHF.